A single sample is the source of the 3 T cell receptor beta chains below, sequenced in a study of cytomegalovirus exposure and HLA in healthy donors. PCR employed 60 Vbeta and 13 Jbeta primers. TCRdb's table, derived via immunoSEQ multiplex PCR, lists solely in-frame clones and lacks some. The data hold 90,000 to 130,000 clones, with around 70% observed a single time. The source material was PBMCs. These receptors originate from a young man in good health and CMV-seropositive.

This clone showed up just once. This chain joins TRBV6-1 and TRBJ2-7; TRBD2 matches 7 bases. Per germline, CDR1 MNHNS and CDR2 SASEGT. This CDR3 has 16 residues. V lost 1 base, J lost 6 bases, and 12 bases stayed unmatched. Written as DNA, the CDR3 is TGTGCCAGCAGTGAAGGCGTGGGAGGGCTCGGGCGCGAGCAGTACTTC. It specifies CASSEGVGGLGREQYF.

This chain uses TRBV15 with TRBJ2-1; 10 bases map to TRBD1. CDR1 and CDR2 (germline): LNHNV, YYDKDF (reference sequence). The CDR3 covers 16 residues. Trimming cost V 0 bases and J 7 bases; bases outside gene matches: 6. The CDR3 bases are TGTGCCACCAGCAGAGATAGGACAGGGGGAAGGAATGAGCAGTTCTTC. This encodes CATSRDRTGGRNEQFF.

This clone was found once. CDR3 coding DNA: TGTGCCAGCAGCTTACGGGTCCGCTCCTATAATTCACCCCTCCACTTT. Its translation is CASSLRVRSYNSPLHF. The gene calls are TRBV7-2 and TRBJ1-6; no clear D. Looked up from germline, CDR1 is SGHTA and CDR2 is FQGNSA. Trimming stripped 2 bases from V and 0 bases from J, with 8 bases between. The CDR3 has 16 amino acids.